One and the same sample provided the 5 T cell receptor beta chains below, sequenced in a study of blood T cell repertoires in COVID-19. The repertoire was sequenced with immunoSEQ multiplex PCR; TCRdb's copy has only in-frame clones and lacks some. This sample has about 350,000 clones, with about nine tenths found just once. Material: peripheral blood. The source of these receptors is a woman between 65 and 79 years old with COVID-19, enrolled during active disease.

In this sample, this clone turned up a few times. V and J are TRBV15 and TRBJ2-1; TRBD1 is a possible D gene (6 bases). V lost 6 bases to trimming and J lost 0 bases, with 9 bases between them. The CDR3 length is 14 residues. Germline V gene lookup returns CDR1 LNHNV and CDR2 YYDKDF (reference sequence). Here the CDR3 reads CATSRTVSYNEQFF. The CDR3 DNA is TGTGCCACCAGTCGGACAGTCTCCTACAATGAGCAGTTCTTC.

This clone turned up a few times. The chain recombines TRBV6-2 or TRBV6-3 with TRBJ2-2; D call uncertain. In germline, CDR1 is MNHEY, CDR2 SVGEGT. Trimming took off 5 bases at V and 7 bases at J, with 2 bases between the two ends. This CDR3 is 10 amino acids long. The CDR3 protein is CASSRGELFF. DNA of the CDR3: TGTGCCAGCAGTCGCGGGGAGCTGTTTTTT.

The J gene is TRBJ2-1, the V gene TRBV23-1, with 9 bases matching TRBD1. TRBV23-1 is an ORF; its function is uncertain. The CDR3 runs to 17 residues. Unmatched junction bases numbered 8, after V lost 2 bases and J lost 3 bases. The CDR3 DNA reads as TGCGCCAGCAGTCAACCCCCGGGACAGGGAAGCTACAATGAGCAGTTCTTC. Amino acid sequence: CASSQPPGQGSYNEQFF.

This chain connects TRBV9 to TRBJ2-1; TRBD2 matches 8 bases. The CDR3 covers 13 residues. Germline V lookup: CDR1 SGDLS, CDR2 YYNGEE. Trimming removed 6 bases from V and 6 bases from J; junction bases left unmatched: 5. CDR3 protein: CASNGGAFNEQFF. As DNA, the CDR3 is TGTGCCAGCAACGGGGGGGCCTTCAATGAGCAGTTCTTC.

V gene TRBV28 combines with J gene TRBJ2-1; the match to TRBD1 covers 9 bases. With 4 bases clipped from V and 5 bases from J, the junction kept 12 bases outside the gene matches. The CDR3 totals 17 residues. Germline CDR1 and CDR2: MDHEN and SYDVKM. CDR3 protein: CASSSPPGQGTNNEQFF. As DNA, the CDR3 is TGTGCCAGCAGTTCCCCCCCCGGACAGGGGACCAACAATGAGCAGTTCTTC.